This T cell receptor beta chain was found in a study of human T cells and chemical hapten exposure. Study-wide results and limits: No alteration of TCRs above 1 in 1000 frequency was seen with DPC sensitization.

This clonotype was detected only a few times. The target antigen is unknown. Single cDNA molecules in the library carried unique molecular identifiers attached during preparation. From the RACE reads, TCRdb called clonotypes with MiXCR, one entry per CDR3 protein. The sample lists about 380,000 distinct CDR3 sequences, 4.5% to 5.5% occurring once. Germline V gene lookup returns CDR1 PRHDT and CDR2 FYEKMQ (reference sequence). This CDR3 spans 15 amino acids. V dropped 5 bases and J dropped 0 bases, with 13 bases sitting between them. Indicated time point: pre-sensitization, week 0. Treatment described: therapeutic diphenylcyclopropenone sensitization with weekly scalp DPC.

The input for sequencing was whole blood, taken in connection with sensitization to the hapten diphenylcyclopropenone (DPC). This chain connects TRBV13 to TRBJ1-1; no firm D call. The TCR originated in a woman aged 50 to 60 with alopecia areata. Some clones in this sample may be carry-over from other donors' samples. CDR3 nucleotides: TGTGCCAGCAGCCAAGCGCCACATCTGAACACTGAAGCTTTCTTT. Translation gives CASSQAPHLNTEAFF.